This T cell receptor beta chain appears in the sequencing data of a study of molecular identifiers for immune sequencing clone quantification. Study results and caveats: Identical barcode-sharing TCR molecules could lead to underestimated sizes for highly expanded clones. Clones above 20 RNA copies held over 97% of effector molecules, under 1% in naive cells.

TCRdb called the PCR reads again in MiXCR, with one record for every CDR3 protein. This sample has around 100,000 distinct CDR3 sequences, with about 35% found just once. Using a CD8+CD4-CCR7+CD45RA+ phenotype, naive CD8 T cells were sorted. A remark on this clonotype: The antigen is not known.

This CDR3 region has 12 residues. Germline V CDR1 and CDR2: MNHEY, SVGEGT. V was cut by 0 bases and J by 6 bases, with 5 bases left in between. Sequencing used naive CD8+ T cells from blood, with Jurkat cell RNA spiked in. Subset meaning: FACS-sorted CD8+CD4-CCR7+CD45RA+ naive T cells. This rearrangement joins TRBV6-2 or TRBV6-3 to TRBJ1-2; D unclear. The TCR sequence derives from a human donor in good health. Some libraries in this study had Jurkat cell RNA spiked in. In DNA, the CDR3 is TGTGCCAGCAGTTACTCCCCGCATGGCTACACCTTC. This codes for CASSYSPHGYTF.